Each of the 15 T cell receptor beta chains below was sequenced from the same sample in a study of shared clonotypes between healthy human individuals. The data were produced by immunoSEQ multiplex PCR, yet TCRdb's version contains in-frame clones alone and is incomplete. The table lists hundreds of thousands of clones, 73% of them singletons, with under 2% in the top ten. The sequencing sample was made of memory CD4+ T cells sorted from blood. The sample's subset: CD45RA-negative fraction. The receptors here all came from a woman aged 25 to 45 in good health.

J is TRBJ2-7 and V is TRBV6-1; D is possibly TRBD1 or TRBD2 (5 bases each). Looked up from germline, CDR1 is MNHNS and CDR2 is SASEGT. Trimming stripped 11 bases from V and 7 bases from J, with 12 bases between. This CDR3 is built from 10 residues. The CDR3 loop is CAGGGREQYF. The CDR3 DNA sequence: TGTGCCGGGGGTGGGCGAGAGCAGTACTTC.

As regards this clone: Distinct nucleotide sequences in the sample also encode this CDR3. The CDR3 spells CAWSTSGYGYTF. The CDR3 coding sequence is TGTGCCTGGAGTACATCAGGGTATGGCTACACCTTC. This chain uses TRBV30 with TRBJ1-2, with D possibly matching TRBD1 (5 bases). Deletions cut 2 bases from V and 5 bases from J, with 9 bases between. CDR1 GTSNPN and CDR2 SVGIG come from the germline V gene (reference sequence). CDR3 length equals 12 residues.

J is TRBJ2-4 and V is TRBV29-1; 8 bases fit TRBD2. The germline V gene has CDR1 SQVTM and CDR2 ANQGSEA. Trimming removed 7 bases from V and 6 bases from J; junction bases left unmatched: 11. The CDR3 has 14 residues. The CDR3 region has the DNA TGCAGCGCTAACCAAGCGGGAGCAGGAAACATTCAGTACTTC. It specifies CSANQAGAGNIQYF.

This clone occurred once. V and J are TRBV4-1 and TRBJ2-7; D might be TRBD1 (6 bases). CDR3 length equals 17 residues. The V end was cut by 0 bases, the J end by 4 bases, with 19 bases between. Germline CDR1 reads MGHRA; CDR2 reads YSYEKL. CDR3 DNA sequence: TGCGCCAGCAGCCAAGATGTTATCCAGGGGCAGCAGTACGAGCAGTACTTC. Translation gives CASSQDVIQGQQYEQYF.

This chain links TRBV19 with TRBJ2-6; D is uncertain. The CDR3 is 18 residues long. Per germline, CDR1 LNHDA and CDR2 SQIVND (reference sequence). Deletions cut 1 base from V and 0 bases from J, with 13 bases between. The CDR3 loop is CASSIGASYSSGANVLTF. DNA for the CDR3: TGTGCCAGTAGTATAGGGGCCTCGTATTCCTCTGGGGCCAACGTCCTGACTTTC. The full variable domain, completed using reference TRBV19 and TRBJ2-6, is DGGITQSPKYLFRKEGQNVTLSCEQNLNHDAMYWYRQDPGQGLRLIYYSQIVNDFQKGDIAEGYSVSREKKESFPLTVTSAQKNPTAFYLCASSIGASYSSGANVLTFGAGSRLTVL.

In this sample, this clone turned up a few times. The chain links TRBV29-1 to TRBJ1-1; 11 bases are shared with TRBD1. The CDR3 consists of 14 residues. V shed 6 bases and J 4 bases; nucleotides not matched to a gene: 7. Germline values: CDR1 SQVTM, CDR2 ANQGSEA. CDR3: CSVADRGQGTEAFF. The CDR3 bases are TGCAGCGTGGCGGACAGGGGGCAAGGCACTGAAGCTTTCTTT.

On this clone: A far larger clone is a single base away, which makes a read error likely. This sample includes further DNA sequences coding for the same CDR3. The chain carries TRBV7-2 and TRBJ2-1, with D uncertain. Germline V gene sequence: CDR1 SGHTA, CDR2 FQGNSA. The CDR3 is 11 amino acids. Trimming took off 5 bases at V and 4 bases at J, with 3 bases between the two ends. The DNA of the CDR3 is TGTGCCAGCAGCGCATACAATGAGCAGTTCTTC. Protein sequence: CASSAYNEQFF.

This clone was seen ten or more times. The rearrangement joins TRBV2 to TRBJ2-3; TRBD1 agrees at 11 bases. The CDR3 contains 15 residues. Unmatched junction bases numbered 9, after V lost 8 bases and J lost 5 bases. Per the germline V gene, CDR1 is SNHLY and CDR2 is FYNNEI. The CDR3 sequence is CASRRDRGTGDTQYF. For the CDR3, the DNA is TGTGCCAGCCGTCGGGACAGGGGGACCGGAGATACGCAGTATTTT. Combining the CDR3 with reference TRBV2 and TRBJ2-3 gives the whole variable domain EPEVTQTPSHQVTQMGQEVILRCVPISNHLYFYWYRQILGQKVEFLVSFYNNEISEKSEIFDDQFSVERPDGSNFTLKIRSTKLEDSAMYFCASRRDRGTGDTQYFGPGTRLTVL.

This rearrangement joins TRBV5-1 to TRBJ2-3; perhaps TRBD1 as D (5 bases). Germline V gene lookup returns CDR1 SGHRS and CDR2 YFSETQ. V was clipped by 4 bases and J by 5 bases, with 14 bases between them. The CDR3 sequence is 14 residues long. The DNA for the CDR3 is TGCGCCAGCAGCCACGGGTCCCAGGGAGATACGCAGTATTTT. Translation gives CASSHGSQGDTQYF. The whole variable domain, filled in from reference TRBV5-1 and TRBJ2-3, reads KAGVTQTPRYLIKTRGQQVTLSCSPISGHRSVSWYQQTPGQGLQFLFEYFSETQRNKGNFPGRFSGRQFSNSRSEMNVSTLELGDSALYLCASSHGSQGDTQYFGPGTRLTVL.

This clone was picked up a small number of times. The gene calls are TRBV10-3 and TRBJ2-7; 10 bases are a match to TRBD1. In germline, CDR1 is ENHRY, CDR2 SYGVKD. This CDR3 has 12 residues. J was trimmed by 4 bases and V by 9 bases; bases with no gene match: 3. The CDR3 sequence: CAISDRGYEQYF. DNA of the CDR3: TGTGCCATATCGGACAGGGGGTACGAGCAGTACTTC.

The rearrangement links TRBV2 to TRBJ1-1; the D is unclear. Germline V gene sequence: CDR1 SNHLY, CDR2 FYNNEI. V was trimmed by 7 bases and J by 4 bases, leaving 16 bases between them. The CDR3 spans 14 residues. As DNA, the CDR3 is TGTGCCAGCAATCGAGTAGTGGGTTCCACTGAAGCTTTCTTT. The encoded protein is CASNRVVGSTEAFF.

The CDR3 here is CASSRTGVSGDTQYF. The CDR3 nucleotides are TGCGCCAGCAGCCGAACAGGGGTCTCGGGAGATACGCAGTATTTT. The chain has TRBV4-1 and TRBJ2-3; 7 bases fit TRBD1. After removal of 4 bases from V and 5 bases from J, the junction contained 9 bases not matched to a gene. The CDR3 has 15 residues. CDR1 MGHRA and CDR2 YSYEKL come from the germline V gene.

This chain joins TRBV6-5 and TRBJ1-3, with D hard to call. CDR1 is MNHEY and CDR2 is SVGAGI in the germline V gene. Trimming stripped 2 bases from V and 0 bases from J, with 2 bases between. There are 13 residues in the CDR3. CDR3 protein: CASSYSSGNTIYF. DNA of the CDR3: TGTGCCAGCAGTTACAGCTCTGGAAACACCATATATTTT.

The count of this clone is one. The chain recombines TRBV5-1 with TRBJ2-7, with D unclear. The germline V and J ends were trimmed by 0 bases and 4 bases, with 11 bases remaining between them. Germline CDR1 and CDR2: SGHRS and YFSETQ. CDR3 length equals 14 residues. The CDR3 region has the DNA TGCGCCAGCAGCTTGGGGGCAGGTGGGTACGAGCAGTACTTC. The encoded protein is CASSLGAGGYEQYF.

The genes are TRBV5-8 and TRBJ2-7; D is possibly TRBD1 (5 bases). The CDR3 extends over 12 amino acids. The V end was cut by 4 bases, the J end by 5 bases, with 10 bases between. The V gene's germline CDR1 is SGHTS and CDR2 YDEGEE. CDR3 sequence (DNA): TGTGCCAGCAGCCCCGGACAAGACGAGCAGTACTTC. This encodes CASSPGQDEQYF. The variable domain in full, with the rest retrieved from reference TRBV5-8 and TRBJ2-7, is EAGVTQSPTHLIKTRGQQATLRCSPISGHTSVYWYQQALGLGLQFLLWYDEGEERNRGNFPPRFSGRQFPNYSSELNVNALELEDSALYLCASSPGQDEQYFGPGTRLTVT.